One sample yielded the 27 T cell receptor beta chains listed below, sequenced in a study of T cell responses to AZD1222 COVID-19 vaccine. Profiled with immunoSEQ multiplex PCR; TCRdb holds only in-frame clones, not every one. The sample yields some 140,000 clones, more than 90% seen once. Sequenced material: peripheral blood, taken on day 0 of AZD1222 vaccination. The source is an adult in good health.

The gene calls are TRBV30 and TRBJ2-7, with 7 bases matching TRBD2. From germline, CDR1 is GTSNPN and CDR2 SVGIG (reference sequence). V dropped 0 bases and J dropped 0; count of bases not matched to a gene: 8. This CDR3 has 16 residues. The DNA of the CDR3 is TGTGCCTGGAGTGTCCGGCTAGCGGAGAGCTCCTACGAGCAGTACTTC. This codes for CAWSVRLAESSYEQYF.

The chain couples TRBV7-6 to TRBJ2-7, with TRBD2 matching over 11 bases. Trimming removed 5 bases from V and 0 bases from J; junction bases left unmatched: 6. This CDR3 spans 16 amino acids. CDR1 and CDR2 (germline): SGHVS, FNYEAQ. CDR3 region: CASSRGTSGSSYEQYF. For the CDR3, the DNA is TGTGCCAGCAGCCGTGGGACTAGCGGAAGCTCCTACGAGCAGTACTTC.

The chain couples TRBV3-1 (or the pseudogene TRBV3-2) to TRBJ2-7; perhaps TRBD2 as D (6 bases). V was trimmed by 0 bases and J by 7 bases, leaving 16 bases between them. This CDR3 has 15 amino acids. Germline V lookup: CDR1 LGHDT, CDR2 YNNKEL (reference sequence). In DNA form, the CDR3 reads TGTGCCAGCAGCCAAGATGGAGGGGCAGGGAGGGAGCAGTACTTC. Residues: CASSQDGGAGREQYF.

This chain joins TRBV2 and TRBJ2-1, with TRBD2 identical over 14 bases. J was trimmed by 6 bases and V by 6 bases; bases with no gene match: 4. The CDR3 consists of 15 residues. Germline-derived CDR1 and CDR2 are SNHLY and FYNNEI. This CDR3 is CASRGGLAGVNEQFF. The CDR3 DNA reads TGTGCCAGCAGAGGGGGACTAGCGGGAGTCAATGAGCAGTTCTTC.

The chain uses TRBV7-2 and TRBJ1-5; possible D gene TRBD1, 5 bases. Germline V gene sequence: CDR1 SGHTA, CDR2 FQGNSA. This CDR3 region has 13 residues. Deletions cut 4 bases from V and 5 bases from J, with 9 bases between. CDR3 sequence: CASSWGVDQPQHF. Here the CDR3 DNA reads TGTGCCAGCAGCTGGGGGGTAGATCAGCCCCAGCATTTT.

The V call is TRBV30, the J call TRBJ1-4; 7 bases match TRBD1. Germline trimming cut 1 base from V and 10 bases from J; bases unmatched to any gene: 12. Germline V CDR1 and CDR2: GTSNPN, SVGIG (reference sequence). The CDR3 runs to 15 residues. The CDR3 sequence is CAWSGQGNVYGKLFF. The CDR3 DNA reads as TGTGCCTGGAGTGGACAGGGAAATGTGTATGGAAAACTGTTTTTT.

The rearrangement links TRBV29-1 to TRBJ2-7; D uncertain. The germline gives CDR1 SQVTM, CDR2 ANQGSEA. The CDR3 loop spans 13 amino acids. Trimming took off 5 bases at V and 1 base at J, with 12 bases between the two ends. The CDR3, as DNA: TGCAGCGTTCAATCCCCCACGTCCTACGAGCAGTACTTC. This encodes CSVQSPTSYEQYF.

CDR3 in DNA: TGTGCCAGCAGCCAAGTTGGGGGAAACGCTGAAGCTTTCTTT. Amino acids: CASSQVGGNAEAFF. V usage is TRBV4-2 and J usage is TRBJ1-1; maybe TRBD1 (5 bases). V was clipped by 1 base and J by 6 bases, with 12 bases between them. Germline V gene sequence: CDR1 LGHNA, CDR2 YNFKEQ. The CDR3 spans 14 residues.

The gene calls are TRBV10-3 and TRBJ1-2, with 8 positions matching TRBD1. Per germline, CDR1 ENHRY and CDR2 SYGVKD. The CDR3 has 16 residues. V shed 5 bases and J 0 bases; nucleotides not matched to a gene: 8. CDR3 sequence reads: CAISFTGTGPNYGYTF. CDR3 bases: TGTGCCATCAGTTTTACCGGGACAGGTCCTAACTATGGCTACACCTTC.

This chain uses TRBV7-6 with TRBJ2-5; TRBD2 agrees at 9 bases. V shed 1 base, J shed 9 bases, and the junction held 9 bases outside the gene matches. This CDR3 is built from 15 residues. CDR1 is SGHVS, CDR2 FNYEAQ, per germline. The chain's CDR3 is CASSLGGSGSGAQYF. The CDR3 DNA sequence: TGTGCCAGCAGCTTAGGGGGTAGCGGGAGTGGGGCCCAGTACTTC.

This sequence joins TRBV7-9 and TRBJ1-6; unclear D gene. Deletions cut 2 bases from V and 5 bases from J, with 19 bases between. The germline gives CDR1 SEHNR, CDR2 FQNEAQ (reference sequence). The CDR3 length is 18 residues. The CDR3 protein is CASSLIGRMSTHNSPLHF. The CDR3 coding sequence is TGTGCCAGCAGCTTAATCGGACGGATGTCGACCCATAATTCACCCCTCCACTTT.

This clone was counted a single time. The J gene is TRBJ1-1, the V gene TRBV7-2; no reliable D call. Trimming removed 1 base from V and 2 bases from J, with 8 bases in between. Germline V lookup: CDR1 SGHTA, CDR2 FQGNSA. This CDR3 region has 14 residues. This CDR3 is CASSLVAGNTEAFF. As DNA, the CDR3 is TGTGCCAGCAGCTTAGTGGCGGGAAACACTGAAGCTTTCTTT.

This chain joins TRBV28 and TRBJ1-4, with 7 nucleotides matching TRBD1. CDR1 is MDHEN, CDR2 SYDVKM, per germline. The CDR3 loop spans 16 amino acids. Trimming at V came to 5 bases and at J to 4 bases, leaving 10 bases not matched to a gene. The CDR3 loop reads CASSPRGGRGNEKLFF. CDR3 bases: TGTGCCAGCAGTCCCAGGGGGGGAAGGGGTAATGAAAAACTGTTTTTT.

The chain joins TRBV18 to TRBJ1-1; no clear D. CDR3 size: 13 residues. Deletions cut 3 bases from V and 1 base from J, with 6 bases between. Germline CDR1 and CDR2: KGHSH and LQKENI. CDR3 DNA sequence: TGTGCCAGCTCACCGAGGGAGAACACTGAAGCTTTCTTT. Amino acids: CASSPRENTEAFF.

This clone has a single count. The chain has TRBV7-3 and TRBJ2-7; unclear D gene. CDR1 is SGHTA and CDR2 is FQGTGA in the germline V gene. The CDR3 has 13 amino acids. With 5 bases removed from V and 2 bases from J, the gap between germline ends came to 10 bases. This CDR3 reads CASSTTAAYEQYF. The DNA of the CDR3 is TGTGCCAGCAGCACGACCGCCGCCTACGAGCAGTACTTC.

This clone appeared a few times. V usage is TRBV6-2 or TRBV6-3 and J usage is TRBJ1-5; possibly TRBD1 for D (5 bases). V shed 2 bases and J shed 7 bases, with 27 bases lying between them. The CDR3 covers 19 residues. The germline V gene encodes CDR1 MNHEY and CDR2 SVGEGT. This CDR3 is CASSYPEWADISAEQPQHF. The DNA for the CDR3 is TGTGCCAGCAGTTACCCGGAGTGGGCGGACATCAGCGCGGAACAGCCCCAGCATTTT.

This sequence joins TRBV18 and TRBJ2-7; 10 bases line up with TRBD2. The CDR3 covers 15 residues. Germline CDR1 reads KGHSH; CDR2 reads LQKENI. Germline trimming cut 3 bases from V and 0 bases from J; bases unmatched to any gene: 2. The CDR3 DNA follows: TGTGCCAGCTCACCTACTAGCGGGGACTCCTACGAGCAGTACTTC. It yields the protein CASSPTSGDSYEQYF.

J is TRBJ2-6 and V is TRBV12-3 or TRBV12-4; D is ambiguous. The CDR3 has 12 amino acids. V was trimmed by 4 bases and J by 4 bases, leaving 2 bases between them. In nucleotides, the CDR3 is TGTGCCAGCAGTTCCGGGGCCAACGTCCTGACTTTC. It codes for CASSSGANVLTF.

This clone was seen just once. This sequence joins TRBV5-1 and TRBJ1-3; TRBD1 aligns across 12 bases. V lost 4 bases and J lost 4; bases outside the gene matches: 6. Germline values: CDR1 SGHRS, CDR2 YFSETQ. The CDR3 has 16 residues. The CDR3 region is CASSNRDRGQGNTIYF. The CDR3, as DNA: TGCGCCAGCAGCAACCGGGACAGGGGGCAAGGAAACACCATATATTTT.

This rearrangement joins TRBV27 to TRBJ2-7; D not certain. This CDR3 contains 13 residues. Trimming took off 2 bases at V and 2 bases at J, with 7 bases between the two ends. Per germline, CDR1 MNHEY and CDR2 SMNVEV (reference sequence). The CDR3 DNA sequence: TGTGCCAGCAGTTTAAATTCCCCCTACGAGCAGTACTTC. Protein: CASSLNSPYEQYF.

A note on this clone: Other DNA variants within this sample encode the same CDR3. This chain connects TRBV27 to TRBJ1-2; weak D call: TRBD1 (6 bases). The germline V and J ends were trimmed by 2 bases and 4 bases, with 8 bases remaining between them. CDR1 MNHEY and CDR2 SMNVEV come from the germline V gene (reference sequence). This CDR3 spans 13 amino acids. In nucleotides, the CDR3 is TGTGCCAGCAGTTTAAGGGGGGCCTATGGCTACACCTTC. Translation gives CASSLRGAYGYTF.

This chain joins TRBV29-1 and TRBJ2-1; D might be TRBD2 (5 bases). From germline, CDR1 is SQVTM and CDR2 ANQGSEA. The CDR3 totals 12 residues. Trimming removed 8 bases at V and 9 bases at J, with 17 bases between. CDR3 coding DNA: TGCAGCCTCGTAGCCGGGGAGTCTGAGCAGTTCTTC. It codes for CSLVAGESEQFF.

The chain uses TRBV29-1 and TRBJ1-5; D perhaps matches TRBD1 (5 bases). This CDR3 has 13 residues. CDR1 is SQVTM, CDR2 ANQGSEA, per germline. Trimming stripped 4 bases from V and 6 bases from J, with 13 bases between. The CDR3 region is CSVGGGQGQPQHF. The CDR3 bases are TGCAGCGTTGGGGGAGGTCAGGGTCAGCCCCAGCATTTT.

The genes are TRBV27 and TRBJ1-2; D is uncertain. CDR3 length: 16 amino acids. Germline CDR1 reads MNHEY; CDR2 reads SMNVEV (reference sequence). V was clipped by 2 bases and J by 5 bases, with 18 bases between them. The CDR3 here is CASSLQAPFVSYGYTF. The CDR3 coding sequence is TGTGCCAGCAGTTTACAGGCCCCCTTCGTTTCATATGGCTACACCTTC.

The V and J genes are TRBV28 and TRBJ1-1; D gene unclear. Germline V gene lookup returns CDR1 MDHEN and CDR2 SYDVKM. The germline V and J ends were trimmed by 3 bases and 2 bases, with 7 bases remaining between them. The CDR3 contains 13 residues. The CDR3 sequence is CASSLAANTEAFF. CDR3 coding DNA: TGTGCCAGCAGTTTGGCAGCTAACACTGAAGCTTTCTTT.

This clone was seen once. The chain uses TRBV20-1 and TRBJ2-1; D is perhaps TRBD1 or TRBD2 (5 bases each). Trimming removed 6 bases at V and 7 bases at J, with 10 bases between. CDR3 size: 11 residues. CDR1 is DFQATT, CDR2 SNEGSKA, per germline (reference sequence). The CDR3 protein is CSARDLNEQFF. The DNA of the CDR3 is TGCAGTGCCCGGGACCTTAATGAGCAGTTCTTC.

The chain couples TRBV11-2 to TRBJ2-5; tentative D call: TRBD1 (6 bases). CDR1 is SGHAT, CDR2 FQNNGV, per germline. The V gene lost 5 bases and the J gene lost 2 bases, with 6 bases spanning the gap. The CDR3 extends over 12 amino acids. In DNA, the CDR3 is TGTGCCAGCAGCACAGGGCAAGAGACCCAGTACTTC. It specifies CASSTGQETQYF.